This T cell receptor (beta chain) was sequenced during a study of T-cell memory formation after mild COVID-19 (TCRdb year 2021). For the study in its entirety: TCR sequence clusters from the two donors were found to be largely donor specific. Longitudinal TCRalpha and TCRbeta repertoire sequencing tracked T-cell clones expanding and contracting after mild COVID-19 in a couple of donors. Two young, previously healthy adult volunteers made up the cohort, one male and one female. Broad study findings and their caveats: Contracting CD4+ clones were found mainly in CM and EM memory subsets, while CD8+ clones were enriched in EMRA. Only a couple of mild cases were covered by the study, and larger cohorts that include severe cases with pre-infection samples were considered necessary. The detection of some responding clones in pre-infection memory suggests that pre-existing cross-reactive memory T cells joined the SARS-CoV-2 response. Clones that contracted from day 15 to 85 showed balanced CD4/CD8 phenotypes, whereas a second wave of clones that expanded from day 15 to 37 leaned towards CD4+. SARS-CoV-2 specificity was not confirmed for the second-wave clones peaking on day 37.

Sequencing relied on an Illumina NovaSeq 6000. TCRalpha and TCRbeta cDNA libraries were built by 5'RACE with constant-segment primers, adding sample barcodes and unique molecular identifiers. RNA was extracted from every sample with Trizol reagent. Libraries were amplified in two PCR steps, with a second sample barcode and Illumina TruSeq adapters added in the second step. The libraries were sequenced on an Illumina NovaSeq using 2 x 150 bp paired-end reads. Under the source paper's analysis protocol: Reads were demultiplexed and collapsed into UMI-guided consensus sequences with migec v1.2.7. Using mixcr v2.1.11, UMI consensuses were aligned to TRA and TRB V and J templates and then assembled into clonotypes. A clonotype was counted as expanded or contracted only if both edgeR and NoisET called the change significant, with noise models trained on biological replicates. For edgeR calls, the cutoffs were a false discovery rate-adjusted p below 0.01 and a log2 fold-change threshold of 1. As an exploratory analysis of dynamics, max-normalized trajectories of the 1000 most abundant clonotypes were examined with PCA combined with hierarchical clustering. Separately sequenced CD4+ and CD8+ repertoires were used to assign a CD4 or CD8 phenotype to each responding clone. The raw public reads went through TCRdb reprocessing: fastp at Q25, MiXCR clone calling, in-frame beta chains kept. Every distinct CDR3 protein forms one entry, paired with its most common genes and DNA. None of the V and J calls come from the authors' own analysis; TCRdb made them. The sample yields approximately 110,000 distinct CDR3 sequences; 20% to 25% were counted once. Approximately 41% of the sample goes to the ten largest clones.

Ficoll-Paque density gradient centrifugation was used to isolate PBMCs. Only a few counts were recorded for this clonotype. Its antigen remains unidentified. Base qualities were left out, and no much larger clone turns up one base away. Trimming takes 1 base from V and 7 bases from J, and the germline ends sit 13 bases apart. CDR1 and CDR2, looked up from the germline V gene, are KGHSH and LQKENI. The cysteine opens and the phenylalanine closes a CDR3 of 14 amino acids. CDR3 DNA is the only sequence kept; it has 42 bases, read in frame from the first base. Specimen: PBMCs or a T cell subset sorted from them (not recorded which). This clonotype was sampled from a man younger than 30 who had mild COVID-19 (a few samples of this study predate the infection). The sample titles of this study are shuffled in the database, so cell type and time point are left out; the donor was told from shared clones. This sequence uses TRBV18 and TRBJ1-1; a confident D gene designation cannot be given. The CDR3 reads as follows: CASSPRWERFEAFF. The DNA sequence is TGTGCCAGCTCACCACGTTGGGAACGGTTTGAAGCTTTCTTT.